These 31 T cell receptor beta chains share one sample of origin, sequenced in a study of cytomegalovirus exposure and HLA in healthy donors. Amplification used 60 Vbeta primers and 13 Jbeta primers. TCRdb's table, derived via immunoSEQ multiplex PCR, lists solely in-frame clones and lacks some. The sample holds under 60,000 clones, approximately 84% seen once. Specimen: PBMCs. These receptors originate from a man aged 50 to 59 in good health and CMV-seronegative.

The genes are TRBV7-2 and TRBJ1-1; a possible D gene is TRBD1 (6 bases). The germline V and J ends were trimmed by 3 bases and 8 bases, with 7 bases remaining between them. This CDR3 contains 11 residues. Germline values: CDR1 SGHTA, CDR2 FQGNSA. CDR3 DNA: TGTGCCAGCAGCTTCGGACAGGAAGCTTTCTTT. Protein sequence: CASSFGQEAFF. Full variable domain (rest looked up from reference TRBV7-2 and TRBJ1-1): GAGVSQSPSNKVTEKGKDVELRCDPISGHTALYWYRQSLGQGLEFLIYFQGNSAPDKSGLPSDRFSAERTGGSVSTLTIQRTQQEDSAVYLCASSFGQEAFFGQGTRLTVV.

J is TRBJ2-5 and V is TRBV7-8; 9 positions agree with TRBD1. Trimming removed 5 bases from V and 0 bases from J; junction bases left unmatched: 7. This CDR3 has 16 residues. Germline V gene lookup returns CDR1 SGHVS and CDR2 FQNEAQ. Here the CDR3 DNA reads TGTGCCAGCAGCCCCCTTGGGGACAGGGACCAAGAGACCCAGTACTTC. It specifies CASSPLGDRDQETQYF.

This CDR3 reads CATRGGTQYF. CDR3 DNA sequence: TGTGCCACCCGGGGAGGTACGCAGTATTTT. The chain employs TRBV6-6 and TRBJ2-3; D might be TRBD2 (6 bases). Germline V gene lookup returns CDR1 MNHNY and CDR2 SVGAGI (reference sequence). V lost 10 bases, J lost 8 bases, and 10 bases lay in between. CDR3 size: 10 residues.

The gene calls are TRBV2 and TRBJ1-2, with 8 bases that match TRBD1. The CDR3 contains 13 residues. Germline lookup yields CDR1 SNHLY and CDR2 FYNNEI. The V segment lost 6 bases and the J segment 8 bases; nucleotides outside the gene matches: 8. CDR3 nucleotides: TGTGCCAGCAGGCCGGACAGGGAAGGGGGCTACACCTTC. Amino acid sequence: CASRPDREGGYTF.

The J gene is TRBJ2-2, the V gene TRBV18; D might be TRBD1 (6 bases). Per the germline V gene, CDR1 is KGHSH and CDR2 is LQKENI. This CDR3 has 17 residues. V lost 1 base and J 5 bases, leaving 17 bases between the germline ends. The CDR3: CASSPLPGQSPTGELFF. DNA for the CDR3: TGTGCCAGCTCACCACTACCGGGACAATCACCTACCGGGGAGCTGTTTTTT.

CDR3 loop: CASSLRTTEQFF. The CDR3 nucleotides are TGTGCCAGCAGCTTAAGGACAACCGAGCAGTTCTTC. The genes are TRBV7-2 and TRBJ2-1; TRBD1 is a possible D gene (5 bases). CDR3 length: 12 residues. CDR1 is SGHTA, CDR2 FQGNSA, per germline. V dropped 2 bases and J dropped 10 bases, with 9 bases sitting between them.

The chain has TRBV9 and TRBJ2-5, with 13 bases that match TRBD2. This CDR3 region has 16 residues. J lost 5 bases, V lost 4 bases, and 8 bases had no gene match. From germline, CDR1 is SGDLS and CDR2 YYNGEE. CDR3 bases: TGTGCCAGCAGCCGCGGGACTAGCGGGGCCTACGAGACCCAGTACTTC. The encoded protein is CASSRGTSGAYETQYF. The full variable domain, its missing parts supplied by reference TRBV9 and TRBJ2-5, is DSGVTQTPKHLITATGQRVTLRCSPRSGDLSVYWYQQSLDQGLQFLIQYYNGEERAKGNILERFSAQQFPDLHSELNLSSLELGDSALYFCASSRGTSGAYETQYFGPGTRLLVL.

The chain recombines TRBV18 with TRBJ2-3, with 8 positions matching TRBD2. The germline CDR1 and CDR2 sequences are KGHSH and LQKENI. This CDR3 has 16 amino acids. Germline trimming cut 4 bases from V and 2 bases from J; bases unmatched to any gene: 8. The CDR3 nucleotides are TGTGCCAGCTCACGAGAGCGGGGGCCCTACACAGATACGCAGTATTTT. Protein: CASSRERGPYTDTQYF.

This chain joins TRBV14 and TRBJ2-3; TRBD2 matches at 7 bases. The germline V gene encodes CDR1 SGHDN and CDR2 FVKESK. The CDR3 contains 17 residues. The J segment lost 3 bases and the V segment lost 0 bases, leaving 9 bases of the junction unmatched. The CDR3 reads CASSQDLGRGWTDTQYF. CDR3 nucleotide sequence: TGTGCCAGCAGCCAAGATCTCGGGCGGGGGTGGACAGATACGCAGTATTTT.

The gene calls are TRBV9 and TRBJ2-5; TRBD1 matches at 12 bases. Looked up from germline, CDR1 is SGDLS and CDR2 is YYNGEE. This CDR3 spans 15 amino acids. V was pared by 8 bases and J by 5 bases, with 10 bases of the junction left unmatched. CDR3 coding DNA: TGTGCCAGTAGCACCGGGGACAGGGGGCTTGAGACCCAGTACTTC. Translation: CASSTGDRGLETQYF.

The J gene is TRBJ2-3, the V gene TRBV6-5; 7 positions agree with TRBD1. Germline values: CDR1 MNHEY, CDR2 SVGAGI. Trimming removed 7 bases from V and 1 base from J; junction bases left unmatched: 8. This CDR3 comprises 15 residues. CDR3 nucleotides: TGTGCCAGCACTAACACAGGGGTTGGCACAGATACGCAGTATTTT. Translation: CASTNTGVGTDTQYF.

V and J are TRBV11-3 and TRBJ2-2, with a possible D match to TRBD1 (6 bases). The CDR3 runs to 14 residues. CDR1 and CDR2 (germline): SGHNT, YENEEA. Trimming cost V 4 bases and J 5 bases, with 11 bases left between them. This CDR3 is CASSSPRGTGELFF. The CDR3 DNA sequence: TGTGCCAGCAGCTCGCCCAGGGGTACCGGGGAGCTGTTTTTT.

This chain joins TRBV30 and TRBJ1-5, with a possible D match to TRBD1 (5 bases). CDR1 is GTSNPN, CDR2 SVGIG, per germline (reference sequence). The CDR3 sequence is 16 residues long. With 2 bases removed from V and 0 bases from J, the gap between germline ends came to 14 bases. The CDR3 is CAWSPLGGNSNQPQHF. The DNA of the CDR3 is TGTGCCTGGAGTCCCCTGGGGGGAAATAGCAATCAGCCCCAGCATTTT.

This chain uses TRBV20-1 with TRBJ1-2, with a tentative D call TRBD1 (5 bases). V lost 7 bases, J lost 2 bases, and 8 bases lay in between. Germline lookup yields CDR1 DFQATT and CDR2 SNEGSKA (reference sequence). This CDR3 spans 11 amino acids. The CDR3 loop is CSGRGNYGYTF. DNA for the CDR3: TGCAGTGGGAGGGGAAACTATGGCTACACCTTC.

The chain recombines TRBV6-7 with TRBJ2-4; TRBD2 agrees at 9 bases. TRBV6-7 is placed among ORFs of uncertain function. The CDR3 consists of 16 residues. Trimming cost V 10 bases and J 3 bases; bases outside gene matches: 13. The CDR3 DNA is TGTGCCACCAGAGTAGCGCGGGGGGGACTCAAAAACATTCAGTACTTC. Its protein is CATRVARGGLKNIQYF.

The gene calls are TRBV6-5 and TRBJ2-3, with 7 bases lining up with TRBD2. Germline trimming cut 8 bases from V and 4 bases from J; bases unmatched to any gene: 9. Looked up from germline, CDR1 is MNHEY and CDR2 is SVGAGI. This CDR3 is built from 14 residues. The CDR3 DNA reads as TGTGCCAGCCACAGGAGTGGGGGGGCAGATACGCAGTATTTT. This codes for CASHRSGGADTQYF.

This chain connects TRBV15 to TRBJ2-2; D is perhaps TRBD1 (6 bases). CDR3 size: 17 residues. With 0 bases removed from V and 2 bases from J, the gap between germline ends came to 13 bases. Germline-derived CDR1 and CDR2 are LNHNV and YYDKDF (reference sequence). The CDR3 sequence is CATSRDLGGANTGELFF. As DNA, the CDR3 is TGTGCCACCAGCAGAGATCTTGGGGGCGCCAACACCGGGGAGCTGTTTTTT. Variable domain in full (rest from reference TRBV15 and TRBJ2-2): DAMVIQNPRYQVTQFGKPVTLSCSQTLNHNVMYWYQQKSSQAPKLLFHYYDKDFNNEADTPDNFQSRRPNTSFCFLDIRSPGLGDTAMYLCATSRDLGGANTGELFFGEGSRLTVL.

This clone was detected once. The chain has TRBV6-1 and TRBJ2-3; a weak D match, TRBD2 (6 bases). Germline-derived CDR1 and CDR2 are MNHNS and SASEGT. V was pared by 3 bases and J by 0 bases, with 16 bases between. The CDR3 runs 17 residues. CDR3 residues: CASSDLIGAGSTDTQYF. CDR3 sequence (DNA): TGTGCCAGCAGTGACTTGATAGGGGCGGGGAGCACAGATACGCAGTATTTT.

The rearrangement links TRBV5-4 to TRBJ2-7; 7 bases are shared with TRBD1. The ends lost 4 bases at V and 2 bases at J; junction bases unmatched: 9. The germline gives CDR1 SGHNT, CDR2 YYREEE (reference sequence). The CDR3 has 15 residues. The CDR3 DNA reads TGTGCCAGCAGCCCTCTCCGGACAGGCCCCTACGAGCAGTACTTC. Translated: CASSPLRTGPYEQYF.

The chain joins TRBV11-2 to TRBJ1-2; D is possibly TRBD1 (6 bases). CDR3 size: 13 residues. In germline, CDR1 is SGHAT, CDR2 FQNNGV. V was cut by 5 bases and J by 8 bases, with 15 bases left in between. The CDR3 nucleotides read TGTGCCAGCAGCCCCCGGGGGGGCAGAGGCTACACCTTC. Its translation: CASSPRGGRGYTF. The full variable domain, with the rest looked up from reference TRBV11-2 and TRBJ1-2, is EAGVAQSPRYKIIEKRQSVAFWCNPISGHATLYWYQQILGQGPKLLIQFQNNGVVDDSQLPKDRFSAERLKGVDSTLKIQPAKLEDSAVYLCASSPRGGRGYTFGSGTRLTVV.

The CDR3 nucleotides read TGTGCCAGCTCACCTGGGGGGGGACATCGCTCCTACGAGCAGTACTTC. As protein: CASSPGGGHRSYEQYF. V is TRBV18 and J is TRBJ2-7; the D gene is possibly TRBD2 (7 bases). Looked up from germline, CDR1 is KGHSH and CDR2 is LQKENI. The length of the CDR3 is 16 residues. V dropped 3 bases and J dropped 0 bases, with 15 bases sitting between them.

The V call is TRBV11-3, the J call TRBJ2-1; 10 nucleotides match TRBD1. The germline V gene has CDR1 SGHNT and CDR2 YENEEA. The J segment lost 6 bases and the V segment lost 1 base, leaving 9 bases of the junction unmatched. The CDR3 covers 17 residues. CDR3 sequence reads: CASSLGVGTGETNEQFF. CDR3 in DNA: TGTGCCAGCAGCTTAGGCGTTGGGACAGGGGAGACCAATGAGCAGTTCTTC.

The chain has TRBV5-8 and TRBJ1-2; TRBD1 matches at 10 bases. Germline CDR1 and CDR2: SGHTS and YDEGEE. This CDR3 is built from 13 residues. V shed 5 bases, J shed 7 bases, and the junction held 5 bases outside the gene matches. The CDR3: CASRSGTGVGYTF. CDR3 DNA sequence: TGTGCCAGCAGATCAGGGACAGGGGTTGGCTACACCTTC. The whole variable domain, remainder taken from reference TRBV5-8 and TRBJ1-2, is EAGVTQSPTHLIKTRGQQATLRCSPISGHTSVYWYQQALGLGLQFLLWYDEGEERNRGNFPPRFSGRQFPNYSSELNVNALELEDSALYLCASRSGTGVGYTFGSGTRLTVV.

This clone was counted only a few times. The chain uses TRBV2 and TRBJ2-3; the D is unclear. CDR3 size: 11 residues. Trimming cost V 6 bases and J 5 bases, with 6 bases left between them. In germline, CDR1 is SNHLY, CDR2 FYNNEI. The CDR3 DNA is TGTGCCAGCAGGTACGGAGATACGCAGTATTTT. Translating it yields CASRYGDTQYF.

This chain uses TRBV19 with TRBJ2-7, with TRBD1 identical over 7 bases. This CDR3 spans 14 amino acids. V dropped 6 bases and J dropped 2; count of bases not matched to a gene: 7. CDR1 and CDR2 (germline): LNHDA, SQIVND (reference sequence). CDR3 sequence: CASSPGQFPYEQYF. The CDR3 coding sequence is TGTGCCAGTAGCCCGGGACAGTTCCCCTACGAGCAGTACTTC.

The chain uses TRBV2 and TRBJ2-6; D ambiguous. The CDR3 has 17 residues. The germline V gene has CDR1 SNHLY and CDR2 FYNNEI. With 2 bases removed from V and 0 bases from J, the gap between germline ends came to 11 bases. This CDR3 reads CASSEMVHLSGANVLTF. The DNA of the CDR3 is TGTGCCAGCAGTGAAATGGTACACCTCTCTGGGGCCAACGTCCTGACTTTC. Filled out from reference TRBV2 and TRBJ2-6, the complete variable domain reads EPEVTQTPSHQVTQMGQEVILRCVPISNHLYFYWYRQILGQKVEFLVSFYNNEISEKSEIFDDQFSVERPDGSNFTLKIRSTKLEDSAMYFCASSEMVHLSGANVLTFGAGSRLTVL.

A few counts support this clone. This chain links TRBV4-3 with TRBJ2-3, with TRBD1 matching over 7 bases. The junction had 3 bases not matched to a gene; V was cut back by 0 bases and J by 0 bases. Germline CDR1 is LGHNA and CDR2 is YSLEER. This CDR3 is 16 amino acids long. In DNA, the CDR3 is TGCGCCAGCAGCCAAGATCAGGACAGGAGCACAGATACGCAGTATTTT. As protein: CASSQDQDRSTDTQYF.

This clone is a singleton in its sample. V gene TRBV10-3 combines with J gene TRBJ2-7; 9 bases are a match to TRBD1. The CDR3 runs to 13 residues. V lost 10 bases, J lost 7 bases, and 11 bases stayed unmatched. Germline loops: CDR1 ENHRY, CDR2 SYGVKD. The CDR3 spells CATRDRDVGEQYF. CDR3 DNA: TGTGCCACACGGGACAGGGACGTAGGGGAGCAGTACTTC.

The chain recombines TRBV5-6 with TRBJ1-1; unclear D gene. The V gene's germline CDR1 is SGHDT and CDR2 YYEEEE. Trimming removed 4 bases at V and 0 bases at J, with 16 bases between. This CDR3 is built from 16 residues. The CDR3 reads CASSPSGSWMNTEAFF. CDR3 DNA: TGTGCCAGCAGCCCTTCGGGGAGCTGGATGAACACTGAAGCTTTCTTT.

The rearrangement uses TRBV2 and TRBJ1-2; D perhaps matches TRBD1 (5 bases). The germline gives CDR1 SNHLY, CDR2 FYNNEI. CDR3 length: 16 amino acids. With 5 bases removed from V and 4 bases from J, the gap between germline ends came to 20 bases. The CDR3 sequence: CASSRRPQGGVYGYTF. The DNA for the CDR3 is TGTGCCAGCAGTCGCCGTCCGCAGGGAGGAGTCTATGGCTACACCTTC. Full variable domain (rest looked up from reference TRBV2 and TRBJ1-2): EPEVTQTPSHQVTQMGQEVILRCVPISNHLYFYWYRQILGQKVEFLVSFYNNEISEKSEIFDDQFSVERPDGSNFTLKIRSTKLEDSAMYFCASSRRPQGGVYGYTFGSGTRLTVV.

The V and J genes are TRBV2 and TRBJ2-3, with 8 bases matching TRBD1. V lost 7 bases to trimming and J lost 1 base; unmatched junction nucleotides: 10. Germline assignment: CDR1 SNHLY and CDR2 FYNNEI. There are 16 residues in the CDR3. The CDR3 nucleotides are TGTGCCAGCACTTCTCGAGGGGGACAGGGCACAGATACGCAGTATTTT. Its protein is CASTSRGGQGTDTQYF.